The T cell receptor (beta chain) under discussion was sequenced for a study of immune evolution from preneoplasia to lung adenocarcinoma. The method was immunoSEQ multiplex PCR; TCRdb's version includes in-frame clones alone and lacks a portion of them. The sample includes approximately 6,800 clones, more than 70% of them seen just once. A note on this clone: The antigen remains unidentified.

Nucleic acids came from premalignant or tumor cells enriched by macro-dissection. Findings and limits, study-wide: Top clone frequencies peaked in normal lung, apparently declining through invasive adenocarcinoma.

V shed 8 bases and J shed 7 bases, with 14 bases lying between them. The length of the CDR3 is 13 residues. CDR1 SNHLY and CDR2 FYNNEI come from the germline V gene. Sequenced sample: FFPE invasive lung adenocarcinoma tissue. The source of this sequence is a person over 45 with lung adenocarcinoma. The V call is TRBV2, the J call TRBJ1-4; no reliable D call. This CDR3 is CASRHEGSEKLFF. The CDR3, as DNA: TGTGCCAGCCGCCACGAGGGTTCTGAAAAACTGTTTTTT.